These 9 T cell receptor beta chains originate from one sample sequenced in a study of blood T cell repertoires in COVID-19. Clones were read by immunoSEQ multiplex PCR, and TCRdb kept only the in-frame ones, dropping some. The repertoire includes about 240,000 clones, roughly 86% of them detected once, and 3% sits in the top ten. Sequenced material: peripheral blood. These receptors were obtained from a woman in her 30s who had recovered from COVID-19.

The V and J genes are TRBV3-1 (or the pseudogene TRBV3-2) and TRBJ2-7; weak D call: TRBD1 (6 bases). The CDR3 is made up of 12 amino acids. Trimming shortened V by 8 bases and J by 2 bases, and 10 bases separated the two germline ends. Germline-derived CDR1 and CDR2 are LGHDT and YNNKEL (reference sequence). The DNA of the CDR3 is TGTGCCAGCCAGGGGATTACCTACGAGCAGTACTTC. Its protein product is CASQGITYEQYF.

The chain couples TRBV7-2 to TRBJ2-2; TRBD2 agrees at 10 bases. V shed 6 bases, J shed 0 bases, and the junction held 7 bases outside the gene matches. This CDR3 is built from 17 residues. The V gene's germline CDR1 is SGHTA and CDR2 FQGNSA. In DNA, the CDR3 is TGTGCCAGCAGTCCCGGACTAGCGGTGTCGAACACCGGGGAGCTGTTTTTT. Translated, it gives CASSPGLAVSNTGELFF.

V usage is TRBV4-3 and J usage is TRBJ2-3, with D perhaps TRBD1 (6 bases). Deletions cut 1 base from V and 8 bases from J, with 10 bases between. This CDR3 spans 13 amino acids. Germline V gene data show CDR1 as LGHNA and CDR2 as YSLEER. This CDR3 reads CASSQAGAGTQYF. Written as DNA, the CDR3 is TGCGCCAGCAGCCAAGCAGGGGCGGGTACGCAGTATTTT.

This sequence joins TRBV7-9 and TRBJ1-2; 7 positions agree with TRBD1. Germline values: CDR1 SEHNR, CDR2 FQNEAQ (reference sequence). This CDR3 region has 14 residues. With V trimmed by 5 bases and J by 3 bases, 6 bases remained unmatched. The CDR3 loop is CASSMPGTDYGYTF. Written as DNA, the CDR3 is TGTGCCAGCAGCATGCCGGGGACAGACTATGGCTACACCTTC. Full variable domain (rest looked up from reference TRBV7-9 and TRBJ1-2): DTGVSQNPRHKITKRGQNVTFRCDPISEHNRLYWYRQTLGQGPEFLTYFQNEAQLEKSRLLSDRFSAERPKGSFSTLEIQRTEQGDSAMYLCASSMPGTDYGYTFGSGTRLTVV.

The rearrangement links TRBV7-2 to TRBJ1-1, with unresolved D. The CDR3 runs 16 residues. V lost 2 bases and J 5 bases, leaving 18 bases between the germline ends. Germline V lookup: CDR1 SGHTA, CDR2 FQGNSA. In DNA, the CDR3 is TGTGCCAGCAGCTTATGGGCAGATTTCAGAGGGACTGAAGCTTTCTTT. Protein: CASSLWADFRGTEAFF.

The rearrangement joins TRBV14 to TRBJ1-1; TRBD1 matches 7 bases. The CDR3 contains 15 residues. V lost 1 base to trimming and J lost 6 bases; unmatched junction nucleotides: 8. Germline-derived CDR1 and CDR2 are SGHDN and FVKESK. The CDR3 loop reads CASSQARGREAEAFF. The CDR3 DNA reads as TGTGCCAGCAGCCAAGCGAGGGGGCGGGAGGCTGAAGCTTTCTTT.

The chain has TRBV6-5 and TRBJ1-4; D is uncertain. Germline V gene lookup returns CDR1 MNHEY and CDR2 SVGAGI. CDR3 length equals 15 residues. V was cut by 2 bases and J by 0 bases, with 7 bases left in between. This chain's CDR3 is CASSYRGATNEKLFF. DNA for the CDR3: TGTGCCAGCAGTTACCGCGGGGCAACTAATGAAAAACTGTTTTTT.

V usage is TRBV6-4 and J usage is TRBJ1-1; D is uncertain. The germline V gene encodes CDR1 MRHNA and CDR2 SNTAGT. The V and J ends lost 8 bases and 10 bases respectively, with 8 bases between them. This CDR3 is 9 amino acids long. The DNA for the CDR3 is TGTGCCAGCCCACGGGTAGCTTTCTTT. This sequence encodes CASPRVAFF.

There are a few counts of this clone. The V gene is TRBV25-1, the J gene TRBJ1-2; a possible D gene is TRBD1 (6 bases). Germline assignment: CDR1 MGHDK and CDR2 SYGVNS. The CDR3 length is 11 residues. V lost 6 bases and J 6 bases, leaving 8 bases between the germline ends. CDR3 loop: CASSPGDGYTF. The CDR3 DNA follows: TGTGCCAGCAGCCCAGGGGATGGCTACACCTTC.